Below are 12 T cell receptor beta chains sequenced from a single sample in a study of T cell responses to AZD1222 COVID-19 vaccine. Assay: immunoSEQ multiplex PCR; the TCRdb copy retains only in-frame clones and omits some. This sample has more than 90,000 clones, with 85% to 90% found just once. The sequencing used peripheral blood, collected on day 0 of AZD1222 vaccination. Source of these receptors: an adult in good health.

In its sample, this clone was seen once. This chain connects TRBV11-2 to TRBJ1-2; no firm D call. CDR1 and CDR2 (germline): SGHAT, FQNNGV. The CDR3 is made up of 13 amino acids. Trimming removed 3 bases at V and 1 base at J, with 6 bases between. This CDR3 is CASSFPSNYGYTF. The CDR3 DNA sequence: TGTGCCAGCAGCTTTCCCAGTAACTATGGCTACACCTTC.

V usage is TRBV3-1 (or the pseudogene TRBV3-2) and J usage is TRBJ1-6; D not resolved. CDR1 and CDR2 from the germline V gene are LGHDT and YNNKEL (reference sequence). This CDR3 is built from 12 residues. V dropped 6 bases and J dropped 5 bases, with 5 bases sitting between them. CDR3 residues: CASRHDNSPLHF. The CDR3 DNA reads as TGTGCCAGCAGACACGATAATTCACCCCTCCACTTT.

This sequence joins TRBV14 and TRBJ1-5; D unclear. Germline CDR1 is SGHDN and CDR2 is FVKESK. Trimming stripped 6 bases from V and 0 bases from J, with 6 bases between. This CDR3 comprises 13 residues. As DNA, the CDR3 is TGTGCCAGCAGTTATTCTAGCAATCAGCCCCAGCATTTT. Its protein product is CASSYSSNQPQHF.

The rearrangement joins TRBV9 to TRBJ2-5; D uncertain. Germline values: CDR1 SGDLS, CDR2 YYNGEE. The CDR3 has 16 amino acids. V was pared by 0 bases and J by 5 bases, with 17 bases between. The CDR3 here is CASSVGAQPSRETQYF. In nucleotides, the CDR3 is TGTGCCAGCAGCGTAGGGGCCCAGCCCTCGCGGGAGACCCAGTACTTC.

The chain is built from TRBV28 and TRBJ1-2; no firm D call. V shed 8 bases and J shed 2 bases, with 9 bases lying between them. This CDR3 is built from 12 residues. Germline values: CDR1 MDHEN, CDR2 SYDVKM. CDR3 sequence reads: CASSIQNYGYTF. The DNA for the CDR3 is TGTGCCAGCTCAATCCAAAACTATGGCTACACCTTC.

This chain uses TRBV11-2 with TRBJ1-2; maybe TRBD1 (5 bases). This CDR3 is 15 amino acids long. CDR1 SGHAT and CDR2 FQNNGV come from the germline V gene. The V end was cut by 5 bases, the J end by 0 bases, with 13 bases between. CDR3 residues: CASSRGSGANYGYTF. The CDR3 bases are TGTGCCAGCAGCCGAGGTTCGGGGGCTAACTATGGCTACACCTTC. Supplemented by reference TRBV11-2 and TRBJ1-2, the full variable domain reads EAGVAQSPRYKIIEKRQSVAFWCNPISGHATLYWYQQILGQGPKLLIQFQNNGVVDDSQLPKDRFSAERLKGVDSTLKIQPAKLEDSAVYLCASSRGSGANYGYTFGSGTRLTVV.

The rearrangement links TRBV5-4 to TRBJ2-7, with 11 bases lining up with TRBD2. With 4 bases clipped from V and 2 bases from J, the junction kept 2 bases outside the gene matches. CDR1 and CDR2 from the germline V gene are SGHNT and YYREEE (reference sequence). This CDR3 region has 14 residues. In DNA, the CDR3 is TGTGCCAGCAGCACTAGCGGGGGAACCTACGAGCAGTACTTC. Amino acids: CASSTSGGTYEQYF.

This sequence joins TRBV28 and TRBJ2-3; D may be TRBD2 (5 bases). V gave up 3 bases and J gave up 0 bases, with 10 bases separating them. Germline V gene sequence: CDR1 MDHEN, CDR2 SYDVKM. This CDR3 spans 15 amino acids. DNA of the CDR3: TGTGCCAGCAGTTTGGTGGGAGTCAGCACAGATACGCAGTATTTT. As protein: CASSLVGVSTDTQYF.

This rearrangement joins TRBV28 to TRBJ2-7; 14 positions agree with TRBD2. From germline, CDR1 is MDHEN and CDR2 SYDVKM. V gave up 3 bases and J gave up 0 bases; unmatched junction bases: 13. The CDR3 length is 20 residues. The CDR3 spells CASSFKSRLAGGSSSYEQYF. DNA for the CDR3: TGTGCCAGCAGTTTTAAGTCCCGACTAGCGGGAGGGTCTAGCTCCTACGAGCAGTACTTC.

The V gene is TRBV7-2, the J gene TRBJ1-2; TRBD1 is a possible D gene (6 bases). Germline CDR1 reads SGHTA; CDR2 reads FQGNSA. Deletions cut 2 bases from V and 6 bases from J, with 25 bases between. The CDR3 extends over 18 amino acids. The CDR3 sequence: CASSLSFRVGRGYNGYTF. Here the CDR3 DNA reads TGTGCCAGCAGCTTAAGTTTTCGAGTCGGCAGGGGTTACAATGGCTACACCTTC.

The chain links TRBV19 to TRBJ2-5; 11 bases are a match to TRBD2. V shed 5 bases and J 5 bases; nucleotides not matched to a gene: 10. Germline CDR1 and CDR2: LNHDA and SQIVND (reference sequence). The CDR3 has 16 amino acids. The CDR3 sequence: CASSVTSGSGGETQYF. The CDR3 bases are TGTGCCAGTAGTGTTACTAGCGGGAGTGGAGGGGAGACCCAGTACTTC.

V usage is TRBV19 and J usage is TRBJ2-2; weak D call: TRBD2 (6 bases). Trimming left V 1 base short and J 3 bases short, with 18 bases between. CDR3 length: 18 amino acids. CDR1 LNHDA and CDR2 SQIVND come from the germline V gene (reference sequence). The CDR3 DNA reads TGTGCCAGTAGTATAGTGAGAGCTAGGCGGGGTGACACCGGGGAGCTGTTTTTT. This encodes CASSIVRARRGDTGELFF.